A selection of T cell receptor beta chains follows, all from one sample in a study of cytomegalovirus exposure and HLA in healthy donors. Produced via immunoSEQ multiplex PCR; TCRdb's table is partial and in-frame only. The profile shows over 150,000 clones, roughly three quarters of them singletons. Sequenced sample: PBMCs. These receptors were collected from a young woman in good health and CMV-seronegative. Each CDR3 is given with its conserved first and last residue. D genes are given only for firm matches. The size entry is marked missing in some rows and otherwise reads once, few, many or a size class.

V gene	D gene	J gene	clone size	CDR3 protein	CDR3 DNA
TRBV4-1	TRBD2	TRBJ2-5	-	CASSQVPSGGALETQYF	TGCGCCAGCAGCCAAGTCCCTAGCGGGGGGGCCTTGGAGACCCAGTACTTC
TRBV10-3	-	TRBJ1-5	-	CAISNLSLSNQPQHF	TGTGCCATCAGTAACTTATCCCTTAGCAATCAGCCCCAGCATTTT
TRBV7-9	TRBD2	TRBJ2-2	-	CASSPLAGGNTGELFF	TGTGCCAGCAGCCCTCTAGCGGGAGGCAACACCGGGGAGCTGTTTTTT
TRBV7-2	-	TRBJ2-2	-	CASSIRGLGTGELFF	TGTGCCAGCAGCATCAGGGGTCTCGGCACCGGGGAGCTGTTTTTT
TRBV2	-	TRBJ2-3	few	CARSSSFDLAGTQYF	TGTGCCAGGAGTTCCTCCTTTGACTTGGCTGGTACGCAGTATTTT
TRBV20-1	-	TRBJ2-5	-	CSASHETQYF	TGCAGTGCGTCCCATGAGACCCAGTACTTC
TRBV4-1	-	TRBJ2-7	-	CASSQVLSGDPSYEQYF	TGCGCCAGCAGCCAAGTCCTCTCGGGGGATCCCTCCTACGAGCAGTACTTC
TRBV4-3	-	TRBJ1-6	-	CASSQEVGANNSPLHF	TGCGCCAGCAGCCAAGAGGTGGGGGCTAATAATTCACCCCTCCACTTT
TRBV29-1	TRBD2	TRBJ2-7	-	CSVVLAGLSYEQYF	TGCAGCGTTGTCCTAGCGGGCCTTTCATACGAGCAGTACTTC
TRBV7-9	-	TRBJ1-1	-	CASSLGVSTEAFF	TGTGCCAGCAGCTTAGGAGTAAGCACTGAAGCTTTCTTT
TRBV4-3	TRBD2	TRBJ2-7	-	CASSQELRLAGATYEQYF	TGCGCCAGCAGCCAAGAACTACGACTAGCGGGAGCTACCTACGAGCAGTACTTC
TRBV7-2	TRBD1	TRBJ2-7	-	CASSPGTGPYEQYF	TGTGCCAGCAGCCCAGGGACAGGGCCGTACGAGCAGTACTTC
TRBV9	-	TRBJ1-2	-	CASRGTFDRNYGYTF	TGTGCCAGCAGAGGCACCTTCGACAGAAACTATGGCTACACCTTC
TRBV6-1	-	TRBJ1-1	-	CASSELAGRGEAFF	TGTGCCAGCAGTGAACTCGCAGGGAGGGGTGAAGCTTTCTTT
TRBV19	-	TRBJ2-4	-	CASPYYPMGKNIQYF	TGTGCCAGCCCGTACTACCCCATGGGCAAAAACATTCAGTACTTC
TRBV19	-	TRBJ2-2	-	CASSIRTNTGELFF	TGTGCCAGTAGTATCAGGACGAACACCGGGGAGCTGTTTTTT
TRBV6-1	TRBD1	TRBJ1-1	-	CASSARDSSNTEAFF	TGTGCCAGCAGTGCCCGGGACAGCTCGAACACTGAAGCTTTCTTT
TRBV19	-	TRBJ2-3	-	CASSEMALGTLDTQYF	TGTGCCAGTAGTGAGATGGCTCTGGGGACACTAGATACGCAGTATTTT
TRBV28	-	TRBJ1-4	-	CASRSWQGNEKLFF	TGTGCCAGCAGGTCATGGCAGGGTAATGAAAAACTGTTTTTT
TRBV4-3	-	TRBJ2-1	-	CASSQDSSYNEQFF	TGCGCCAGCAGCCAAGATAGTTCCTACAATGAGCAGTTCTTC
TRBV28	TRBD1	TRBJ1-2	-	CASSLYGQGNIYGYTF	TGTGCCAGCAGTTTATACGGACAGGGGAACATATATGGCTACACCTTC
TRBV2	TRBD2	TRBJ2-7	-	CASSVEVAGGFEQYF	TGTGCCAGCAGTGTTGAGGTAGCGGGAGGGTTCGAGCAGTACTTC
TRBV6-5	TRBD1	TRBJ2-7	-	CASSAGTGRHEQYF	TGTGCCAGCAGTGCCGGGACAGGGCGGCATGAGCAGTACTTC
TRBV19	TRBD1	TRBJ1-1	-	CASSTLQGRDTEAFF	TGTGCCAGTAGTACCTTACAGGGGCGGGACACTGAAGCTTTCTTT
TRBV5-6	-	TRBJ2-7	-	CASSFYPGYEQYF	TGTGCCAGCAGCTTTTATCCGGGCTACGAGCAGTACTTC
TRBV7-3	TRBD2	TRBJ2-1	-	CASRPTSGPNNEQFF	TGTGCCAGCAGACCGACTAGCGGGCCCAACAATGAGCAGTTCTTC
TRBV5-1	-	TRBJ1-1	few	CASSGDTEAFF	TGCGCCAGCAGTGGAGACACTGAAGCTTTCTTT
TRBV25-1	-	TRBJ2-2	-	CASSEYGRGDGELFF	TGTGCCAGCAGTGAATATGGCAGGGGGGACGGGGAGCTGTTTTTT
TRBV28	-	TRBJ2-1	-	CASSPQYSPYNEQFF	TGTGCCAGCAGTCCGCAGTACAGTCCGTACAATGAGCAGTTCTTC
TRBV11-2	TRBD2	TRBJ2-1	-	CASSSDSGTNSYNEQFF	TGTGCCAGCAGCTCCGACTCCGGGACTAACTCCTACAATGAGCAGTTCTTC
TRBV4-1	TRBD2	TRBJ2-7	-	CASSPRLAGLGPYEQYF	TGCGCCAGCAGCCCCAGACTAGCGGGGTTGGGTCCGTACGAGCAGTACTTC
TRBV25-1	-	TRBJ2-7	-	CASSEEDSSYEQYF	TGTGCCAGCAGTGAAGAGGACAGCTCCTACGAGCAGTACTTC
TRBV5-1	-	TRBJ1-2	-	CASRPDSYGYTF	TGCGCCAGCCGCCCGGACTCCTATGGCTACACCTTC
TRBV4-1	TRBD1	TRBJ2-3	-	CASARDSPPNTQYF	TGCGCCAGTGCTAGGGACAGTCCCCCAAATACGCAGTATTTT
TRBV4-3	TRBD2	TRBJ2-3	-	CASSQDLAGGPDTQYF	TGCGCCAGCAGCCAAGATCTAGCGGGAGGGCCAGATACGCAGTATTTT
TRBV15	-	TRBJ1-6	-	CATSRDNKRVSPLHF	TGTGCCACCAGCAGAGATAATAAGAGGGTTTCACCCCTCCACTTT
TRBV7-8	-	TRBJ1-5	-	CASSLAMERGNQPQHF	TGTGCCAGCAGCTTAGCGATGGAAAGAGGGAATCAGCCCCAGCATTTT
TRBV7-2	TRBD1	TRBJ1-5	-	CASSPGTGMNQPQHF	TGTGCCAGCAGTCCCGGGACAGGGATGAATCAGCCCCAGCATTTT
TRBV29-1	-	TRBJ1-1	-	CSVHRGGDTEAFF	TGCAGCGTTCACCGAGGGGGGGACACTGAAGCTTTCTTT
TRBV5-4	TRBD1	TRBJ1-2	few	CASSPPAGQANYGYTF	TGTGCCAGCAGCCCCCCCGCGGGACAGGCGAACTATGGCTACACCTTC
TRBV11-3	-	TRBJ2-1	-	CASSLDDSRGYNEQFF	TGTGCCAGCAGCTTAGATGATAGCCGGGGCTACAATGAGCAGTTCTTC
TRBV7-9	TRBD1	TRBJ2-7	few	CASSLDRVAAEQYF	TGTGCCAGCAGCTTGGACAGGGTCGCGGCCGAGCAGTACTTC
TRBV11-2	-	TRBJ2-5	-	CASSLFGGGAQETQYF	TGTGCCAGCAGCTTATTCGGTGGCGGGGCCCAAGAGACCCAGTACTTC
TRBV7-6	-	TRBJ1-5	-	CASSLTVNQPQHF	TGTGCCAGCAGCTTAACGGTAAATCAGCCCCAGCATTTT
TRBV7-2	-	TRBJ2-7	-	CASSSLYGISYEQYF	TGTGCCAGCAGCTCCCTTTACGGGATCTCCTACGAGCAGTACTTC
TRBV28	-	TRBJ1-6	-	CAASSRRSPLHF	TGTGCCGCGTCGTCAAGGCGGTCACCCCTCCACTTT
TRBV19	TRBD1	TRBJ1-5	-	CASSPFPGQGGVGNQPQHF	TGTGCCAGTAGTCCCTTCCCGGGACAGGGAGGAGTGGGCAATCAGCCCCAGCATTTT
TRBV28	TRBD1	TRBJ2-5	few	CASSLETGVKTQYF	TGTGCCAGCAGTTTAGAGACAGGGGTAAAGACCCAGTACTTC
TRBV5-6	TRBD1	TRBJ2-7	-	CASSLFPGTGGYEQYF	TGTGCCAGCAGCTTGTTCCCCGGGACAGGGGGCTACGAGCAGTACTTC
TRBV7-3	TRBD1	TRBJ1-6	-	CASSSDRGRSPLHF	TGTGCCAGCAGCTCGGACAGGGGGCGTTCACCCCTCCACTTT
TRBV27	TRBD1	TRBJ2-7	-	CASSWGTAYEQYF	TGTGCCAGCAGTTGGGGGACAGCTTACGAGCAGTACTTC
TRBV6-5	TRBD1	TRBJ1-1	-	CASSYFGTGNTEAFF	TGTGCCAGCAGTTATTTTGGGACAGGGAACACTGAAGCTTTCTTT
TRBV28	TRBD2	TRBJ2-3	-	CASIFSPGLAASTDTQYF	TGTGCCAGCATATTCTCACCGGGACTAGCGGCTAGCACAGATACGCAGTATTTT
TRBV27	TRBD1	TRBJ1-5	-	CASRWTGDQPQHF	TGTGCCAGCAGATGGACAGGGGACCAGCCCCAGCATTTT
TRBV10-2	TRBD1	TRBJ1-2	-	CASGTGGEGYGYTF	TGCGCCAGCGGGACAGGGGGAGAAGGGTATGGCTACACCTTC
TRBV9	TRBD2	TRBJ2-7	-	CASSVEGTSAEQYF	TGTGCCAGCAGCGTAGAAGGGACTAGCGCCGAGCAGTACTTC
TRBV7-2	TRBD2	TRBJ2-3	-	CASSQRLAGRTDTQYF	TGTGCCAGCAGCCAACGACTAGCGGGCCGCACAGATACGCAGTATTTT
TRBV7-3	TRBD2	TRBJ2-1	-	CASSPDPLAGVGNEQFF	TGTGCCAGCAGTCCTGATCCGTTAGCGGGAGTTGGCAATGAGCAGTTCTTC
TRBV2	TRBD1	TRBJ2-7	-	CASKGQGAYEQYF	TGTGCCAGCAAGGGACAGGGGGCTTACGAGCAGTACTTC
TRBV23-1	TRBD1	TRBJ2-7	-	CASSQSDRGAYEQYF	TGCGCCAGCAGTCAATCGGACAGGGGTGCCTACGAGCAGTACTTC